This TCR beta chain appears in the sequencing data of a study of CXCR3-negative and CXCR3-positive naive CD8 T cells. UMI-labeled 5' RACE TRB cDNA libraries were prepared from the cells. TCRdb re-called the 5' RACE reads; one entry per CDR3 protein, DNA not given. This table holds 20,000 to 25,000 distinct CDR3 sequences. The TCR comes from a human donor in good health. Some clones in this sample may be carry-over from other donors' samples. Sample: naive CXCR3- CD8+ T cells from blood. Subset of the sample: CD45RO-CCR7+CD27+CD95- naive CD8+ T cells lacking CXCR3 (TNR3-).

The CDR3 sequence: CSARDGKRGGPETQYF. V is TRBV20-1 and J is TRBJ2-5; TCRdb proposes TRBD2, but this gene call is untestable without DNA. The CDR3 consists of 16 residues. Germline values: CDR1 DFQATT, CDR2 SNEGSKA (reference sequence).